This T cell receptor beta chain was observed in a study of T-cell memory formation after mild COVID-19. Background on the study: TCR clusters were largely donor specific.

This CDR3 spans 13 amino acids. Germline CDR1 and CDR2: SQVTM and ANQGSEA. V lost 7 bases to trimming and J lost 2 bases; unmatched junction nucleotides: 6. Note on this clonotype: What it binds is not known.

5'RACE primed from the constant segment yielded TCR alpha and TCR beta cDNA libraries bearing sample barcodes and UMIs. TCRdb re-analysed the 5' RACE reads in MiXCR, keeping a single row per CDR3 protein. In the table there are 300,000 to 400,000 distinct CDR3 sequences, around 27% of which are singletons. Study-wide results and caveats: Several responding clones turned up in pre-infection memory, indicating that cross-reactive memory may have taken part.

This sequence was found in an adult woman who had mild COVID-19 (a few samples of this study predate the infection). Cell type and time point are not known. The J gene is TRBJ2-3, the V gene TRBV29-1, with 7 bases matching TRBD1. The material sequenced was PBMCs or a T cell subset sorted from them (not recorded which). CDR3 DNA: TGCAGCGCCTGGACAGGAACCACAGATACGCAGTATTTT. It yields the protein CSAWTGTTDTQYF.